Listed here are 16 T cell receptor beta chains from one sample, sequenced in a study of cytomegalovirus exposure and HLA in healthy donors. The study ran its PCR with 60 Vbeta and 13 Jbeta primers. Clones were read by immunoSEQ multiplex PCR, and TCRdb kept only the in-frame ones, dropping some. The repertoire holds 100,000 to 150,000 clones, with 8.5% to 10% as singletons. Sample: PBMCs. The receptors stem from a middle-aged man in good health and CMV-seronegative.

In its sample, this clone was seen a few times. The chain employs TRBV5-4 and TRBJ2-3; D perhaps matches TRBD2 (6 bases). Germline-derived CDR1 and CDR2 are SGHNT and YYREEE (reference sequence). Trimming stripped 2 bases from V and 1 base from J, with 11 bases between. This CDR3 has 15 amino acids. The CDR3 DNA sequence: TGTGCCAGCAGCTTTCGGGCTAGCGGCACAGATACGCAGTATTTT. Amino acids: CASSFRASGTDTQYF.

V and J are TRBV5-1 and TRBJ1-1; D might be TRBD1 (6 bases). V lost 5 bases and J 7 bases, leaving 12 bases between the germline ends. The germline V gene encodes CDR1 SGHRS and CDR2 YFSETQ. The CDR3 is 12 amino acids. The CDR3 reads CASRSQGNEAFF. CDR3 DNA: TGCGCCAGCAGATCGCAGGGGAATGAAGCTTTCTTT.

The V call is TRBV5-5, the J call TRBJ1-2, with 7 nucleotides matching TRBD1. Germline V gives CDR1 SGHKS, CDR2 YYEKEE (reference sequence). The CDR3 spans 15 residues. Trimming took 2 bases from V and 4 from J; bases not matched to a gene: 8. CDR3 loop: CASSFFVQGSYGYTF. Here the CDR3 DNA reads TGTGCCAGCAGCTTTTTTGTACAGGGGAGCTATGGCTACACCTTC.

The sample holds a few counts of this clone. J is TRBJ2-3 and V is TRBV6-4; D is perhaps TRBD2 (7 bases). The germline V and J ends were trimmed by 4 bases and 3 bases, with 11 bases remaining between them. Per the germline V gene, CDR1 is MRHNA and CDR2 is SNTAGT. The CDR3 covers 14 residues. CDR3 region: CASSGGGETDTQYF. CDR3 coding DNA: TGTGCCAGCAGTGGGGGGGGCGAAACAGATACGCAGTATTTT.

This clone appeared a few times. This chain uses TRBV29-1 with TRBJ2-1; maybe TRBD1 (5 bases). This CDR3 is 13 amino acids long. Germline CDR1 and CDR2: SQVTM and ANQGSEA. V was clipped by 1 base and J by 2 bases, with 6 bases between them. The CDR3 DNA is TGCAGCGTTGAAGGACAGCCCTACAATGAGCAGTTCTTC. It yields the protein CSVEGQPYNEQFF.

This clone was recorded a few times. The genes are TRBV19 and TRBJ1-5; D perhaps matches TRBD1 (6 bases). Looked up from germline, CDR1 is LNHDA and CDR2 is SQIVND (reference sequence). The CDR3 covers 14 residues. V was cut by 3 bases and J by 7 bases, with 13 bases left in between. CDR3: CASSIWGQGQPQHF. The CDR3 DNA is TGTGCCAGTAGTATCTGGGGGCAGGGACAGCCCCAGCATTTT.

CDR3: CASSLGFGWGGSTEAFF. In DNA, the CDR3 is TGTGCCAGCAGCTTAGGTTTTGGGTGGGGGGGTTCGACTGAAGCTTTCTTT. V gene TRBV11-2 combines with J gene TRBJ1-1, with D maybe TRBD1 (5 bases). CDR1 and CDR2 from the germline V gene are SGHAT and FQNNGV. CDR3 size: 17 residues. V was trimmed by 1 base and J by 5 bases, leaving 20 bases between them. The variable domain in full, completed from reference TRBV11-2 and TRBJ1-1, reads EAGVAQSPRYKIIEKRQSVAFWCNPISGHATLYWYQQILGQGPKLLIQFQNNGVVDDSQLPKDRFSAERLKGVDSTLKIQPAKLEDSAVYLCASSLGFGWGGSTEAFFGQGTRLTVV.

V is TRBV6-5 and J is TRBJ1-1; tentative D call: TRBD1 (6 bases). The length of the CDR3 is 14 residues. CDR1 MNHEY and CDR2 SVGAGI come from the germline V gene. Between the trimmed V and J ends, which lost 2 bases and 6 bases, there was a span of 13 bases. As DNA, the CDR3 is TGTGCCAGCAGTTACGGACAGCCTCGGGCTGAAGCTTTCTTT. Protein: CASSYGQPRAEAFF.

This clone appeared a few times. The genes are TRBV6-4 and TRBJ2-3; 7 bases map to TRBD2. The CDR3 is 15 amino acids. CDR1 MRHNA and CDR2 SNTAGT come from the germline V gene. J lost 0 bases, V lost 3 bases, and 3 bases had no gene match. CDR3 residues: CASSEGRGSTDTQYF. The DNA for the CDR3 is TGTGCCAGCAGTGAGGGGCGGGGGAGCACAGATACGCAGTATTTT.

There are a few counts of this clone. The chain combines TRBV11-3 with TRBJ2-2, with 7 positions matching TRBD1. The trim removed 5 bases at V and 0 bases at J, leaving 6 bases unmatched. CDR1 and CDR2 from the germline V gene are SGHNT and YENEEA. The CDR3 is 16 amino acids. The CDR3 nucleotides are TGTGCCAGCAGCCCCGGGACAGCTTCGAACACCGGGGAGCTGTTTTTT. It is translated as CASSPGTASNTGELFF.

To note about this clone: An end of the junction differs from the germline gene, which may be a read error. The chain carries TRBV6-1 and TRBJ2-7; weak D call: TRBD1 (6 bases). This CDR3 spans 16 amino acids. Germline lookup yields CDR1 MNHNS and CDR2 SASEGT. CDR3 bases: TGTGCCAGCAGTGATCAGGGGTCCCGAAGCTCCCACGAGCAGTACTTC. This translates into CASSDQGSRSSHEQYF.

This rearrangement joins TRBV9 to TRBJ2-7; D is possibly TRBD2 (5 bases). This CDR3 region has 13 residues. The germline gives CDR1 SGDLS, CDR2 YYNGEE. Between the trimmed V and J ends, which lost 3 bases and 5 bases, there was a span of 12 bases. The CDR3 loop reads CASSALPRDEQYF. DNA of the CDR3: TGTGCCAGCAGCGCCCTCCCGAGGGACGAGCAGTACTTC.

V is TRBV19 and J is TRBJ2-7; a weak D match, TRBD1 (7 bases). Germline V lookup: CDR1 LNHDA, CDR2 SQIVND (reference sequence). The V gene lost 6 bases and the J gene lost 5 bases, with 14 bases spanning the gap. The CDR3 is made up of 13 amino acids. The CDR3 DNA sequence: TGTGCCAGTAGGAGGCAGGGGGGAGACGAGCAGTACTTC. Encoded protein: CASRRQGGDEQYF.

This clone appeared a few times. The CDR3 coding sequence is TGTGCCAGCAGTGCCCATCGAGAGCGGGGGGGCCGGTACGAGCAGTACTTC. Its protein is CASSAHRERGGRYEQYF. The chain joins TRBV6-1 to TRBJ2-7; 10 positions match TRBD2. The V gene end was trimmed by 4 bases and the J gene end by 4 bases; junction bases not matched to a gene: 13. The CDR3 has 17 residues. Germline CDR1 and CDR2: MNHNS and SASEGT.

Here the CDR3 DNA reads TGTGCCAGCAGCTTAGAGGGGGCTAACTATGGCTACACCTTC. Amino acid sequence: CASSLEGANYGYTF. V usage is TRBV7-9 and J usage is TRBJ1-2; weak D call: TRBD1 (6 bases). The CDR3 contains 14 residues. V was pared by 1 base and J by 0 bases, with 6 bases between. Germline CDR1 SEHNR, CDR2 FQNEAQ (reference sequence).

This clone came up a few times. The rearrangement links TRBV6-5 to TRBJ2-4; 8 bases line up with TRBD2. The ends lost 5 bases at V and 7 bases at J; junction bases unmatched: 4. Germline V gene sequence: CDR1 MNHEY, CDR2 SVGAGI. This CDR3 has 13 residues. CDR3 DNA: TGTGCCAGCAGTGAACTAGCGGAGAACATTCAGTACTTC. Its protein product is CASSELAENIQYF.